The rows below give T cell receptor gamma chains drawn from one sample of a study of gamma-delta T cells after stem cell transplantation. TCRdb reprocessed the RT-PCR reads through CATT. The sample shows 290 or so gamma-chain clones, roughly 13% of them seen only once. The material sequenced was gamma-delta T cells. The source is a human donor. It is not recorded whose cells these are; they may come from a transplant donor. CDR3s leave out the opening cysteine and the closing phenylalanine or tryptophan.

cdr3_aa: ATWGRRDYKKL
v_call: TRGV2

cdr3_aa: ALWEVPQELGKKIKV
v_call: TRGV9

cdr3_aa: ATCFYTTGWFKI
v_call: TRGV4

cdr3_aa: ATWDGSKKL
v_call: TRGV4

cdr3_aa: ATWDVGGYKKL
v_call: TRGV4

cdr3_aa: ALWEVQEVDKKIKL
v_call: TRGV9

cdr3_aa: ATWDGPYYYKKL
v_call: TRGV4

cdr3_aa: ALWEVYTTGWFKI
v_call: TRGV9

cdr3_aa: ALWDVEEELGKKIKV
v_call: TRGV9

cdr3_aa: ALWEDYYKKL
v_call: TRGV9

cdr3_aa: ATWDSGSYKKL
v_call: TRGV8

cdr3_aa: ALWEDRKELGKKIKV
v_call: TRGV9

cdr3_aa: ATWYRPNRADSSDWVKT
v_call: TRGV3

cdr3_aa: ALWEDLQELGKKIKV
v_call: TRGV9

cdr3_aa: ALWEVRELGKKIKV
v_call: TRGV9

cdr3_aa: ATWDVYSDWIKT
v_call: TRGV2

cdr3_aa: ALWEVQELGKKIKV
v_call: TRGV9

cdr3_aa: ATWITTGWFKI
v_call: TRGV8

cdr3_aa: ALWEQISTELGKKIKV
v_call: TRGV9

cdr3_aa: ALWEVLELGKKIKV
v_call: TRGV9

cdr3_aa: ALWEGGNSELGKKIKV
v_call: TRGV9

cdr3_aa: ALWEIQELGKKIKV
v_call: TRGV9

cdr3_aa: ATWTGWFKI
v_call: TRGV8

cdr3_aa: ATWDRPMNYYKKL
v_call: TRGV3

cdr3_aa: ATWDGQLNYYKKL
v_call: TRGV2

cdr3_aa: ALWLELGKKIKV
v_call: TRGV9